The present T cell receptor beta chain was sequenced within a study of regulatory T cells in long-lasting Graves disease. Overall study findings and caveats: The persistent group shared about 2,700 public clonotypes, more than the approximately 880 shared by new patients. Persistent disease was associated with favored TRBV28 usage and with favored use of TRBJ1-2 and TRBJ2-5. Persistent Graves' patients had lower TCR diversity than newly diagnosed ones.

Time point here: newly diagnosed GD, antithyroid drugs for less than 3 months. Making the TCR library involved RNA that had been extracted from PBMCs. The patients were drawn from one endocrinology department in Xi'an, China. Arm-PCR of CDR3 regions with iRepertoire HTBI primers generated TCR beta libraries. Via MiXCR, TCRdb re-called the multiplex PCR reads, giving one row per CDR3 protein. The table has around 400,000 distinct CDR3 sequences, less than 20% seen once. The table lists this clonotype with a count of one. No antigen is known for it. Being one base from a much bigger clone, this may be a read error. V was clipped by 4 bases and J by 6 bases; unmatched bases: 13. This CDR3 comprises 17 residues. Germline-derived CDR1 and CDR2 are LNHDA and SQIVND (reference sequence).

The clonotype comes from a female donor with Graves disease. This sequence joins TRBV19 and TRBJ1-4, with 8 nucleotides matching TRBD1. Sequencing was performed on peripheral blood mononuclear cells (PBMCs), taken at new diagnosis, from a patient treated with antithyroid drugs. CDR3 in DNA: TGTGCCAGTAGTACCACCCCTGACAGGGGAGAGGATGAAAAACTGTTTTTT. This sequence encodes CASSTTPDRGEDEKLFF.